These 6 T cell receptor beta chains share one sample of origin, sequenced in a study of blood T cell repertoires in COVID-19. Sequencing was performed with immunoSEQ multiplex PCR; in TCRdb, only in-frame clones are kept and a portion is missing. The sample lists tens of thousands of clones, about 83% occurring once. The sequenced material came from peripheral blood. All receptors derive from a woman aged 70-85 years with acute or convalescent COVID-19.

The chain recombines TRBV10-3 with TRBJ1-2; D gene ambiguous. This CDR3 is 13 amino acids long. Trimming removed 1 base at V and 3 bases at J, with 6 bases between. Germline-derived CDR1 and CDR2 are ENHRY and SYGVKD. The chain's CDR3 is CAISEYQDYGYTF. As DNA, the CDR3 is TGTGCCATCAGTGAGTACCAGGACTATGGCTACACCTTC.

This clone showed up just a few times. The chain carries TRBV6-4 and TRBJ2-3; tentatively, D is TRBD1 (6 bases). The CDR3 consists of 14 residues. V shed 2 bases and J shed 2 bases, with 8 bases lying between them. The germline gives CDR1 MRHNA, CDR2 SNTAGT. CDR3 in DNA: TGTGCCAGCAGTGACGGGGGCAACACAGATACGCAGTATTTT. Protein: CASSDGGNTDTQYF.

In DNA, the CDR3 is TGTGCCAGCTCACCATTTCAGGGGGCGGACGGGGCCAACGTCCTGACTTTC. This sequence encodes CASSPFQGADGANVLTF. The chain employs TRBV18 and TRBJ2-6, with 8 bases fitting TRBD1. CDR1 is KGHSH, CDR2 LQKENI, per germline. CDR3 length: 17 amino acids. The trim removed 2 bases at V and 4 bases at J, leaving 7 bases unmatched.

The chain uses TRBV30 and TRBJ2-7, with 8 bases lining up with TRBD2. CDR1 and CDR2 from the germline V gene are GTSNPN and SVGIG (reference sequence). CDR3 length: 14 amino acids. Germline trimming cut 2 bases from V and 3 bases from J; bases unmatched to any gene: 6. The CDR3 protein is CAWSKGLGLYEQYV. In nucleotides, the CDR3 is TGTGCCTGGAGTAAGGGACTAGGTCTCTACGAGCAGTACGTC.

This chain links TRBV5-1 with TRBJ1-1; perhaps TRBD1 as D (6 bases). With 0 bases removed from V and 4 bases from J, the gap between germline ends came to 13 bases. Germline CDR1 reads SGHRS; CDR2 reads YFSETQ. The CDR3 contains 15 residues. In nucleotides, the CDR3 is TGCGCCAGCAGCTTGGAGGGGGGGCAAGTCACTGAAGCTTTCTTT. Encoded protein: CASSLEGGQVTEAFF.

Only one count was recorded for this clone. The chain has TRBV6-6 and TRBJ1-5; a possible D gene is TRBD1 (6 bases). From germline, CDR1 is MNHNY and CDR2 SVGAGI (reference sequence). V was pared by 5 bases and J by 0 bases, with 11 bases between. The CDR3 contains 15 residues. This chain's CDR3 is CASSTDRNSNQPQHF. CDR3 bases: TGTGCCAGCAGTACCGACAGGAATAGCAATCAGCCCCAGCATTTT.